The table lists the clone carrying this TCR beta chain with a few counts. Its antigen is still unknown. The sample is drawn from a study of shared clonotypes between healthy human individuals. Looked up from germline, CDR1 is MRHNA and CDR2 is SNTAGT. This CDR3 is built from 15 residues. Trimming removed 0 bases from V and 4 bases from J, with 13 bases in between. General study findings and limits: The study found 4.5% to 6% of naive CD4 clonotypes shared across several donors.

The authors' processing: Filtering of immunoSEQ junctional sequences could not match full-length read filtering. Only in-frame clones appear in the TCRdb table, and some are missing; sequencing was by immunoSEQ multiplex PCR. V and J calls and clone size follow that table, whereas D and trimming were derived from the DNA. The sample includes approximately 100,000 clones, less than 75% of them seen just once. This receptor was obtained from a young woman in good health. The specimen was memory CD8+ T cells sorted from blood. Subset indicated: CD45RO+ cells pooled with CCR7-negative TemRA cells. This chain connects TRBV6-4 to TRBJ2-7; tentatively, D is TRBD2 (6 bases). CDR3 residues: CASSDSPGEGYEQYF. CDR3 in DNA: TGTGCCAGCAGTGACTCCCCGGGAGAGGGTTACGAGCAGTACTTC.